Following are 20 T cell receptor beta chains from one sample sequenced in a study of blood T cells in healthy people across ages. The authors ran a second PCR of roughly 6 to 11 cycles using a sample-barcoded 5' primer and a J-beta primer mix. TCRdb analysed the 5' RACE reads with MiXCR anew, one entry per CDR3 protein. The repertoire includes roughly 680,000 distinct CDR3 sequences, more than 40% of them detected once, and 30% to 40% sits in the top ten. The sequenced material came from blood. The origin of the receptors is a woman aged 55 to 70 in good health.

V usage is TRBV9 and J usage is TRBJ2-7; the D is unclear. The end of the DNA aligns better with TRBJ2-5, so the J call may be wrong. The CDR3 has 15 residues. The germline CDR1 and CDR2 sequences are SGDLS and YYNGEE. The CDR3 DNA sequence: TGTGCCAGCAGCCTTCGGGCCTATACGACCGAGACCCAGTACTTC. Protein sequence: CASSLRAYTTETQYF.

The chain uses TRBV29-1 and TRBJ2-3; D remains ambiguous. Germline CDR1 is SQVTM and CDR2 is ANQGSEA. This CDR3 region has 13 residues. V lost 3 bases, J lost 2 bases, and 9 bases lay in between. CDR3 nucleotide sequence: TGCAGCGTTGATCCAGGTTTCACAGATACGCAGTATTTT. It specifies CSVDPGFTDTQYF.

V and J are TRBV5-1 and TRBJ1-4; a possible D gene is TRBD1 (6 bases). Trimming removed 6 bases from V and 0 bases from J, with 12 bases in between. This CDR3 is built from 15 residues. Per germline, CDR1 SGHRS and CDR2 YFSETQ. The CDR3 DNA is TGCGCCAGCAAGATGGGGGCCTCAACTAATGAAAAACTGTTTTTT. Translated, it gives CASKMGASTNEKLFF.

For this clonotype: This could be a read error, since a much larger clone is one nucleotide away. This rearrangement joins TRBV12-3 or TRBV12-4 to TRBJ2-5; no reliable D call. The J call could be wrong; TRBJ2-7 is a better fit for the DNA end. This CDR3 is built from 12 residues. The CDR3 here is CASIKDVYEQYF. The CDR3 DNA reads TGTGCCAGCATCAAGGACGTCTACGAGCAGTACTTC.

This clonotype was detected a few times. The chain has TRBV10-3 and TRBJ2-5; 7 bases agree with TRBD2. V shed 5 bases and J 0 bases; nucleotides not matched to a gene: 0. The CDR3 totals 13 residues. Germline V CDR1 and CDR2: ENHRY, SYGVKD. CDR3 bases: TGTGCCATCAGTACTAGCGACCAAGAGACCCAGTACTTC. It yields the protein CAISTSDQETQYF.

CDR3 region: CASSSKRNTEAFF. In DNA form, the CDR3 reads TGTGCCAGCAGCTCCAAAAGGAACACTGAAGCTTTCTTT. The V and J genes are TRBV7-3 and TRBJ1-1; D remains unclear. The germline CDR1 and CDR2 sequences are SGHTA and FQGTGA. The CDR3 is made up of 13 amino acids. V lost 4 bases, J lost 1 base, and 7 bases lay in between.

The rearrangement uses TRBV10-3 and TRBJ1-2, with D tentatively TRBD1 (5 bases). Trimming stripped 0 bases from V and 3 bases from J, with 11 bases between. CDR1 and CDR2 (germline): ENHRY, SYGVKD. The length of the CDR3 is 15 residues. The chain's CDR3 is CAISESRGTDYGYTF. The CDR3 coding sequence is TGTGCCATCAGTGAGTCCCGGGGGACGGACTATGGCTACACCTTC.

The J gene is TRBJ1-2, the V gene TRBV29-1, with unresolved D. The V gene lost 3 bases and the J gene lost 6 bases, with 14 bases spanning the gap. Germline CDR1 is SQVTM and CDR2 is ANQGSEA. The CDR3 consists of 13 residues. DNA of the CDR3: TGCAGCGTTGACCCTCAGGAAGGGCATGGCTACACCTTC. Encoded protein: CSVDPQEGHGYTF.

CDR3 DNA sequence: TGTGCCAGCAGCTTCGGGACAGGGGGCTACAATCAGCCCCAGCATTTT. Protein product: CASSFGTGGYNQPQHF. This chain uses TRBV13 with TRBJ1-5; 12 nucleotides align to TRBD1. This CDR3 spans 16 amino acids. J gave up 3 bases and V 3 bases, and 3 bases lay outside the gene matches. Germline CDR1 is PRHDT and CDR2 is FYEKMQ (reference sequence).

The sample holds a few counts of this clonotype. The CDR3 spells CSAAGSRGRGHNTEAFF. The CDR3 bases are TGCAGCGCTGCCGGCTCTAGGGGACGGGGCCATAACACTGAAGCTTTCTTT. The chain is built from TRBV29-1 and TRBJ1-1; a possible D gene is TRBD1 (5 bases). There are 17 residues in the CDR3. Germline CDR1 reads SQVTM; CDR2 reads ANQGSEA. V lost 7 bases and J 2 bases, leaving 26 bases between the germline ends.

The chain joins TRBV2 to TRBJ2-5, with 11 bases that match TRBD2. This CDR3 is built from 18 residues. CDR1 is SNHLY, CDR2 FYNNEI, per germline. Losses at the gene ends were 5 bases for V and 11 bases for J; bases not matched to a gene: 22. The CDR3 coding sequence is TGTGCCAGCAGTTTGGGACTAGCGGAAGAGGGCACCTACAATGAGCAGTACTTC. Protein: CASSLGLAEEGTYNEQYF. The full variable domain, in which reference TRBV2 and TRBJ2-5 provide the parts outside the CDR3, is EPEVTQTPSHQVTQMGQEVILRCVPISNHLYFYWYRQILGQKVEFLVSFYNNEISEKSEIFDDQFSVERPDGSNFTLKIRSTKLEDSAMYFCASSLGLAEEGTYNEQYFGPGTRLLVL.

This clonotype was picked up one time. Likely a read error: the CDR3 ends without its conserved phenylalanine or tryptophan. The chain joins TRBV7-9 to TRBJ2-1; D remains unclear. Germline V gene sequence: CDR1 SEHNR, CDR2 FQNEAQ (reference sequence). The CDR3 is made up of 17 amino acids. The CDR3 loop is CASSLGLVAAAYSEQFS. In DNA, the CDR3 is TGTGCCAGCAGCCTAGGGCTCGTGGCGGCAGCCTACAGTGAGCAGTTCTCA.

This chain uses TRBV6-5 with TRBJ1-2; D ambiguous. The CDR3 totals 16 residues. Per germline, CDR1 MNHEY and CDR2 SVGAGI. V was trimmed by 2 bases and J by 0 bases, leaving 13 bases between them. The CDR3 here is CASSYTRQLANYGYTF. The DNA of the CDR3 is TGTGCCAGCAGTTACACACGGCAGCTAGCTAACTATGGCTACACCTTC.

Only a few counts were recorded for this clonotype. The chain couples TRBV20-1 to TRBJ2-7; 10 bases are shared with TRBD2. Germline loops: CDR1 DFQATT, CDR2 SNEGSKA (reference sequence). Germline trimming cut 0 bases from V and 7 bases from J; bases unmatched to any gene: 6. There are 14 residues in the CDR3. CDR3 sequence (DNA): TGCAGTGCTAGAGAATCTAGCGGGGGAGGAGAGCAGTACTTC. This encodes CSARESSGGGEQYF.

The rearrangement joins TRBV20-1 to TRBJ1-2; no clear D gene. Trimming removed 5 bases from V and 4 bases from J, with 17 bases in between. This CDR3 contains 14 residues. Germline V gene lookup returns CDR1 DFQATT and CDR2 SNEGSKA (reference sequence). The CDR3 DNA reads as TGCAGTGCTCCACCTAACAGCGCTTTCTATGGCTACACCTTC. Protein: CSAPPNSAFYGYTF.

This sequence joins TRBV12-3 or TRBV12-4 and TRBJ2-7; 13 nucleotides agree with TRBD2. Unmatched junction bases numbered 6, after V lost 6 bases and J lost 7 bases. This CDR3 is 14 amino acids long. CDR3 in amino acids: CASSWGTSGKEQYF. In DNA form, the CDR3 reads TGTGCCAGCAGCTGGGGGACTAGCGGGAAAGAGCAGTACTTC.

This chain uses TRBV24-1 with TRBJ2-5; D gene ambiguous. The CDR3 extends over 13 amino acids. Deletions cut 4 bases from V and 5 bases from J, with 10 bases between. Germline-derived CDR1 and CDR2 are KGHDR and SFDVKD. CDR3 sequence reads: CATSDGFWETQYF. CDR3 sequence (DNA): TGTGCCACCAGTGACGGGTTTTGGGAGACCCAGTACTTC.

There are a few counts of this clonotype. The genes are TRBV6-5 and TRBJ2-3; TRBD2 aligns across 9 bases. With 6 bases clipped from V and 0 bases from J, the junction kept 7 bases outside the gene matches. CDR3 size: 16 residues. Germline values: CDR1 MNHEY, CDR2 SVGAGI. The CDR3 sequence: CASSRQLAGSTDTQYF. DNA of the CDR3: TGTGCCAGCAGCAGACAACTAGCGGGTAGCACAGATACGCAGTATTTT.

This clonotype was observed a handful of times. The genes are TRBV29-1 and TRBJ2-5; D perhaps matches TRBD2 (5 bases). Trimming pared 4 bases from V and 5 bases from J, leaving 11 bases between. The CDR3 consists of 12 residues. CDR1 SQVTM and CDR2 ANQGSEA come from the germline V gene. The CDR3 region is CSVGRGSETQYF. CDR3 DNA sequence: TGCAGCGTTGGGCGCGGGTCGGAGACCCAGTACTTC.

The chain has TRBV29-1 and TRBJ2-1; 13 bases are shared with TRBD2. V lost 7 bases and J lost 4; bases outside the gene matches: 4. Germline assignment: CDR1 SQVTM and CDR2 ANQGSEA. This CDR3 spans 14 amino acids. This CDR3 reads CSGTSGSAYNEQFF. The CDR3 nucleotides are TGCAGCGGGACTAGCGGGAGCGCTTACAATGAGCAGTTCTTC.